The 18 T cell receptor beta chains reported below all come from one sample, sequenced in a study of graft-versus-host responses after intestinal transplantation. Profiling relied on immunoSEQ multiplex PCR, and the TCRdb table lists in-frame clones only, not all of them. Counted here are some 55,000 clones, about 90% occurring once; the ten biggest clones make up around 5.1%. Sequencing was performed on PBMCs, taken 662 days after intestinal transplant. The receptors originated from a human patient who received an intestinal transplant, so some T cells may come from the graft donor.

V and J are TRBV27 and TRBJ2-6, with 7 bases fitting TRBD1. The V gene's germline CDR1 is MNHEY and CDR2 SMNVEV (reference sequence). V lost 4 bases and J lost 3; bases outside the gene matches: 9. The CDR3 spans 17 residues. The CDR3 protein is CASSWGTVLSGANVLTF. The DNA for the CDR3 is TGTGCCAGCAGTTGGGGGACAGTCCTGAGTGGGGCCAACGTCCTGACTTTC.

The rearrangement uses TRBV4-2 and TRBJ1-2; perhaps TRBD1 as D (5 bases). The CDR3 is made up of 16 amino acids. Germline loops: CDR1 LGHNA, CDR2 YNFKEQ. Trimming removed 1 base at V and 0 bases at J, with 12 bases between. The CDR3 DNA is TGTGCCAGCAGCCAAGGGGGGGGGAGAGCTAACTATGGCTACACCTTC. As protein: CASSQGGGRANYGYTF.

This clone was seen more than once but under ten times. The chain has TRBV11-2 and TRBJ1-4; no reliable D call. The V end was cut by 1 base, the J end by 8 bases, with 5 bases between. The CDR3 consists of 12 residues. The germline V gene has CDR1 SGHAT and CDR2 FQNNGV. Here the CDR3 reads CASSLVEEKLFF. Here the CDR3 DNA reads TGTGCCAGCAGCTTAGTGGAGGAAAAACTGTTTTTT.

The V gene is TRBV30, the J gene TRBJ2-7; maybe TRBD1 (5 bases). The V end was cut by 2 bases, the J end by 2 bases, with 13 bases between. CDR1 is GTSNPN and CDR2 is SVGIG in the germline V gene (reference sequence). The CDR3 is 14 residues long. CDR3 sequence: CAWSRLGQAYEQYF. As DNA, the CDR3 is TGTGCCTGGAGTAGGTTGGGGCAAGCCTACGAGCAGTACTTC.

The rearrangement uses TRBV5-1 and TRBJ2-7; the D gene is possibly TRBD1 (6 bases). CDR3 length equals 13 residues. Deletions cut 4 bases from V and 4 bases from J, with 12 bases between. Germline CDR1 and CDR2: SGHRS and YFSETQ. The CDR3 nucleotides read TGCGCCAGCAGCCCTCGGACAGCTTACGAGCAGTACTTC. Translating gives CASSPRTAYEQYF.

There are a few counts of this clone. V is TRBV9 and J is TRBJ2-2; D gene ambiguous. V was trimmed by 3 bases and J by 6 bases, leaving 9 bases between them. CDR1 is SGDLS and CDR2 is YYNGEE in the germline V gene. CDR3 length equals 13 residues. CDR3 sequence reads: CASSAVGSGELFF. Here the CDR3 DNA reads TGTGCCAGCAGCGCCGTAGGATCCGGGGAGCTGTTTTTT.

The rearrangement uses TRBV29-1 and TRBJ1-1; D is perhaps TRBD1 (5 bases). V lost 3 bases, J lost 3 bases, and 14 bases lay in between. The germline gives CDR1 SQVTM, CDR2 ANQGSEA. The CDR3 sequence is 14 residues long. CDR3 sequence (DNA): TGCAGCGTTGATGGGCGGGGCGGGGACACTGAAGCTTTCTTT. It translates to CSVDGRGGDTEAFF.

This chain connects TRBV5-1 to TRBJ2-6; D gene uncertain. V lost 2 bases and J lost 0, with 3 bases in between. The germline gives CDR1 SGHRS, CDR2 YFSETQ. CDR3 size: 14 residues. CDR3: CASSFNSGANVLTF. CDR3 nucleotide sequence: TGCGCCAGCAGCTTCAACTCTGGGGCCAACGTCCTGACTTTC.

V is TRBV27 and J is TRBJ1-1; D not resolved. Trimming removed 0 bases from V and 0 bases from J, with 5 bases in between. There are 14 residues in the CDR3. The germline V gene encodes CDR1 MNHEY and CDR2 SMNVEV (reference sequence). The DNA of the CDR3 is TGTGCCAGCAGTTTATCCCAGGTGAACACTGAAGCTTTCTTT. Translation: CASSLSQVNTEAFF.

This chain connects TRBV4-1 to TRBJ1-6, with no clear D. V lost 1 base and J 9 bases, leaving 4 bases between the germline ends. The germline V gene has CDR1 MGHRA and CDR2 YSYEKL. There are 12 residues in the CDR3. In DNA, the CDR3 is TGCGCCAGCAGCCAAGGTGTTTCACCCCTCCACTTT. It yields the protein CASSQGVSPLHF.

The chain recombines TRBV5-6 with TRBJ1-2; a possible D gene is TRBD1 (5 bases). Germline V gene lookup returns CDR1 SGHDT and CDR2 YYEEEE. This CDR3 comprises 14 residues. Deletions cut 4 bases from V and 0 bases from J, with 10 bases between. As DNA, the CDR3 is TGTGCCAGCAGCGCCCGGGGCCCTAACTATGGCTACACCTTC. As protein: CASSARGPNYGYTF.

This clone was observed a handful of times. This chain joins TRBV2 and TRBJ2-5; maybe TRBD1 (6 bases). The V gene lost 6 bases and the J gene lost 1 base, with 12 bases spanning the gap. Germline values: CDR1 SNHLY, CDR2 FYNNEI. CDR3 length equals 14 residues. CDR3 amino acids: CASREDSFQETQYF. For the CDR3, the DNA is TGTGCCAGCAGGGAGGACAGTTTCCAAGAGACCCAGTACTTC. The full variable domain, rest sourced from reference TRBV2 and TRBJ2-5, is EPEVTQTPSHQVTQMGQEVILRCVPISNHLYFYWYRQILGQKVEFLVSFYNNEISEKSEIFDDQFSVERPDGSNFTLKIRSTKLEDSAMYFCASREDSFQETQYFGPGTRLLVL.

The J gene is TRBJ1-2, the V gene TRBV5-1; TRBD1 matches at 9 bases. Germline trimming cut 4 bases from V and 5 bases from J; bases unmatched to any gene: 6. CDR3 size: 14 residues. CDR1 is SGHRS and CDR2 is YFSETQ in the germline V gene. CDR3 sequence (DNA): TGCGCCAGCAGCATGGGACAGGGTGTTTATGGCTACACCTTC. It translates to CASSMGQGVYGYTF.

This clone has more than one count but fewer than ten. V and J are TRBV7-9 and TRBJ2-3; D is tentatively TRBD1 or TRBD2 (7 bases each). The CDR3 runs 16 residues. Germline-derived CDR1 and CDR2 are SEHNR and FQNEAQ (reference sequence). The ends were cut back, 5 bases at V and 5 bases at J, with 20 bases in the middle. The CDR3 here is CASSTPLGRGGDTQYF. CDR3 nucleotides: TGTGCCAGCAGCACCCCTCTCGGCAGGGGGGGAGATACGCAGTATTTT.

The chain carries TRBV28 and TRBJ2-5; tentative D call: TRBD2 (6 bases). The CDR3 has 14 amino acids. Trimming removed 6 bases at V and 1 base at J, with 12 bases between. The germline gives CDR1 MDHEN, CDR2 SYDVKM. CDR3 protein: CASRPWRGQETQYF. CDR3 DNA sequence: TGTGCCAGCAGGCCCTGGCGGGGCCAAGAGACCCAGTACTTC. Full variable domain (remainder filled in from reference TRBV28 and TRBJ2-5): DVKVTQSSRYLVKRTGEKVFLECVQDMDHENMFWYRQDPGLGLRLIYFSYDVKMKEKGDIPEGYSVSREKKERFSLILESASTNQTSMYLCASRPWRGQETQYFGPGTRLLVL.

The rearrangement joins TRBV6-5 to TRBJ1-1, with D possibly being TRBD1 (6 bases). Germline V gene data show CDR1 as MNHEY and CDR2 as SVGAGI. The CDR3 is 15 amino acids. Deletions cut 6 bases from V and 0 bases from J, with 14 bases between. CDR3 nucleotides: TGTGCCAGCAGGAAAAACAGGGAACTGAACACTGAAGCTTTCTTT. Its translation: CASRKNRELNTEAFF.

The chain has TRBV4-1 and TRBJ2-1; possible D gene TRBD1, 6 bases. Germline loops: CDR1 MGHRA, CDR2 YSYEKL. The CDR3 length is 14 residues. Trimming shortened V by 4 bases and J by 7 bases, and 14 bases separated the two germline ends. This chain's CDR3 is CASSRDQGPNEQFF. CDR3 bases: TGCGCCAGCAGCCGAGACCAGGGGCCGAATGAGCAGTTCTTC.

J is TRBJ1-4 and V is TRBV4-1, with TRBD1 matching 8 bases. The CDR3 sequence is 14 residues long. Unmatched junction bases numbered 5, after V lost 3 bases and J lost 8 bases. Germline CDR1 and CDR2: MGHRA and YSYEKL. CDR3 in amino acids: CASSHRTGSEKLFF. In DNA, the CDR3 is TGCGCCAGCAGCCACAGGACAGGGAGCGAAAAACTGTTTTTT.